This T cell receptor (beta chain) was retrieved from a study of blood T cell repertoires in COVID-19. Repertoires were generated with immunoSEQ multiplex PCR, while TCRdb's copy carries only in-frame clones and drops some. The table lists a few hundred thousand clones, around 85% of them singletons, with approximately 2% in the top ten. CDR1 and CDR2 from the germline V gene are SGHTA and FQGNSA. The CDR3 is 13 amino acids. Trimming shortened V by 5 bases and J by 4 bases, and 12 bases separated the two germline ends. The material sequenced was PBMCs or T cells enriched from blood (not recorded which). V usage is TRBV7-2 and J usage is TRBJ2-7; no reliable D call. This TCR was recovered from a woman in her forties or fifties who had recovered from COVID-19. DNA for the CDR3: TGTGCCAGCAGCCCGGAACCGAGGTACGAGCAGTACTTC. It yields the protein CASSPEPRYEQYF. The whole variable domain, remainder taken from reference TRBV7-2 and TRBJ2-7, is GAGVSQSPSNKVTEKGKDVELRCDPISGHTALYWYRQSLGQGLEFLIYFQGNSAPDKSGLPSDRFSAERTGGSVSTLTIQRTQQEDSAVYLCASSPEPRYEQYFGPGTRLTVT.